A single sample is the source of the 32 T cell receptor beta chains below, sequenced in a study of blood T cell repertoires in COVID-19. Measured with immunoSEQ multiplex PCR; TCRdb has only the in-frame clones, and not every one. The top ten clones hold roughly 5.5% of a sample with about 220,000 clones, around 86% of them seen once. The sequenced material came from peripheral blood. All receptors come from a woman in her 70s with COVID-19, enrolled during active disease.

This clone was observed a single time. The gene calls are TRBV21-1 and TRBJ1-3; the table's D call of TRBD1 was not tested on the DNA. TRBV21-1 is assigned pseudogene status. The CDR3 runs to 18 residues. As DNA, the CDR3 is TGTGCCAGCAGCAAAGCGCGAAGAGGGGACAGCTCTGGAAACACCATATATTTT. Protein: CASSKARRGDSSGNTIYF.

This sequence joins TRBV6-2 or TRBV6-3 and TRBJ1-5; TRBD1 matches 11 bases. V lost 2 bases and J lost 7; bases outside the gene matches: 10. Germline V gene data show CDR1 as MNHEY and CDR2 as SVGEGT. The CDR3 has 17 residues. CDR3 DNA sequence: TGTGCCAGCAGTTACCCCGGACAGGGGGCGCCCAGGCAGCCCCAGCATTTT. This translates into CASSYPGQGAPRQPQHF.

The genes are TRBV5-4 and TRBJ1-2, with 7 bases matching TRBD1. This CDR3 is 14 amino acids long. The V segment lost 5 bases and the J segment 1 base; nucleotides outside the gene matches: 5. Germline CDR1 reads SGHNT; CDR2 reads YYREEE (reference sequence). The CDR3 loop reads CASRSGTDNYGYTF. The CDR3 nucleotides are TGTGCCAGCAGATCCGGGACAGATAACTATGGCTACACCTTC.

This clone has a handful of counts. This sequence joins TRBV6-2 or TRBV6-3 and TRBJ1-5; TRBD1 agrees at 11 bases. Looked up from germline, CDR1 is MNHEY and CDR2 is SVGEGT. This CDR3 comprises 18 residues. V trimming: 5 bases; J trimming: 0 bases; junction bases outside the gene matches: 9. The CDR3: CASSPSGQGVNSNQPQHF. The CDR3 coding sequence is TGTGCCAGCAGTCCCTCGGGACAGGGGGTTAATAGCAATCAGCCCCAGCATTTT.

The rearrangement joins TRBV5-5 to TRBJ1-1; D is unclear. CDR1 and CDR2 (germline): SGHKS, YYEKEE (reference sequence). The V end lost 10 bases, the J end lost 4 bases, and 17 bases lay between the germline ends. CDR3 length: 13 residues. In DNA form, the CDR3 reads TGTGCCGCATTAGAGGGTGCGGTCACTGAAGCTTTCTTT. Protein sequence: CAALEGAVTEAFF.

The chain couples TRBV10-3 to TRBJ2-2; D possibly corresponds to TRBD2 (6 bases). Germline loops: CDR1 ENHRY, CDR2 SYGVKD. The V gene lost 10 bases and the J gene lost 0 bases, with 12 bases spanning the gap. CDR3 length: 14 residues. CDR3 bases: TGTGCCACGTGGGGGGTGGCGAACACCGGGGAGCTGTTTTTT. It translates to CATWGVANTGELFF.

The chain combines TRBV6-5 with TRBJ2-7; D is ambiguous. Trimming shortened V by 6 bases and J by 9 bases, and 15 bases separated the two germline ends. This CDR3 spans 12 amino acids. Germline CDR1 and CDR2: MNHEY and SVGAGI. CDR3 residues: CASSSYSIRQYF. DNA of the CDR3: TGTGCCAGCAGCTCCTATAGCATCCGGCAGTACTTC.

This sequence joins TRBV30 and TRBJ2-7; 9 bases are a match to TRBD1. The CDR3 extends over 18 amino acids. The germline gives CDR1 GTSNPN, CDR2 SVGIG (reference sequence). V dropped 3 bases and J dropped 4; count of bases not matched to a gene: 19. CDR3 sequence (DNA): TGTGCCTGGAGGCCAACACAGGGAGCGGGACAGGGTAAATACGAGCAGTACTTC. Translation: CAWRPTQGAGQGKYEQYF. The full variable domain, in which reference TRBV30 and TRBJ2-7 provide the parts outside the CDR3, is SQTIHQWPATLVQPVGSPLSLECTVEGTSNPNLYWYRQAAGRGLQLLFYSVGIGQISSEVPQNLSASRPQDRQFILSSKKLLLSDSGFYLCAWRPTQGAGQGKYEQYFGPGTRLTVT.

This clone was picked up a small number of times. The V gene is TRBV13, the J gene TRBJ2-1; 8 nucleotides agree with TRBD2. Germline values: CDR1 PRHDT, CDR2 FYEKMQ (reference sequence). The CDR3 runs to 15 residues. J was trimmed by 4 bases and V by 3 bases; bases with no gene match: 5. CDR3 sequence (DNA): TGTGCCAGCAGCTTTCGGCTAGCGGGTTACAATGAGCAGTTCTTC. The encoded protein is CASSFRLAGYNEQFF.

The V and J genes are TRBV19 and TRBJ2-7, with 10 bases that match TRBD2. With 3 bases clipped from V and 3 bases from J, the junction kept 5 bases outside the gene matches. The CDR3 sequence is 15 residues long. Germline CDR1 and CDR2: LNHDA and SQIVND (reference sequence). CDR3 in DNA: TGTGCCAGTAGTATGGCTAGCGGGAGAGTCTACGAGCAGTACTTC. Residues: CASSMASGRVYEQYF.

In this sample, this clone turned up many times. V and J are TRBV30 and TRBJ1-2; D call uncertain. Per the germline V gene, CDR1 is GTSNPN and CDR2 is SVGIG (reference sequence). V lost 4 bases to trimming and J lost 4 bases, with 13 bases between them. The CDR3 extends over 13 amino acids. The DNA of the CDR3 is TGTGCCTGGAAATCCTTGGGGAGCTATGGCTACACCTTC. Residues: CAWKSLGSYGYTF.

The gene calls are TRBV30 and TRBJ1-3; tentative D call: TRBD1 (5 bases). V was shortened by 4 bases and J by 4 bases, with 17 bases between the two germline ends. CDR1 is GTSNPN, CDR2 SVGIG, per germline (reference sequence). CDR3 length equals 15 residues. The CDR3 is CAWTVSGGRGNTIYF. CDR3 coding DNA: TGTGCCTGGACCGTCAGCGGGGGGAGAGGAAACACCATATATTTT. Drawing the rest from reference TRBV30 and TRBJ1-3, the complete variable domain is SQTIHQWPATLVQPVGSPLSLECTVEGTSNPNLYWYRQAAGRGLQLLFYSVGIGQISSEVPQNLSASRPQDRQFILSSKKLLLSDSGFYLCAWTVSGGRGNTIYFGEGSWLTVV.

This chain uses TRBV5-1 with TRBJ2-5; no definite D call. CDR1 and CDR2 from the germline V gene are SGHRS and YFSETQ. Trimming removed 0 bases from V and 2 bases from J, with 8 bases in between. This CDR3 contains 14 residues. The CDR3 here is CASSLGNGQETQYF. In DNA form, the CDR3 reads TGCGCCAGCAGCTTGGGGAACGGGCAAGAGACCCAGTACTTC.

The chain joins TRBV7-2 to TRBJ2-2; weak D call: TRBD2 (6 bases). V lost 1 base, J lost 5 bases, and 17 bases lay in between. This CDR3 is 17 amino acids long. The V gene's germline CDR1 is SGHTA and CDR2 FQGNSA. The CDR3 DNA is TGTGCCAGCAGCTTAGGGGGTAGCGTCCGGGGGACCGGGGAGCTGTTTTTT. Residues: CASSLGGSVRGTGELFF.

V and J are TRBV18 and TRBJ2-2; TRBD2 agrees at 7 bases. Germline CDR1 KGHSH, CDR2 LQKENI. CDR3 length: 16 amino acids. Trimming took 5 bases from V and 0 from J; bases not matched to a gene: 6. The CDR3 is CASSELAPTNTGELFF. The CDR3, as DNA: TGTGCCAGCTCAGAACTAGCGCCCACGAACACCGGGGAGCTGTTTTTT.

This clone has only a few counts. The gene calls are TRBV5-4 and TRBJ2-3, with D possibly TRBD1 on 6 matching bases. With 4 bases removed from V and 0 bases from J, the gap between germline ends came to 15 bases. Looked up from germline, CDR1 is SGHNT and CDR2 is YYREEE (reference sequence). The CDR3 runs to 16 residues. CDR3 loop: CASSPSRTGSTDTQYF. In nucleotides, the CDR3 is TGTGCCAGCAGCCCATCGCGTACAGGGAGCACAGATACGCAGTATTTT.

V and J are TRBV18 and TRBJ2-1; 9 bases are a match to TRBD2. The CDR3 runs 17 residues. Germline CDR1 KGHSH, CDR2 LQKENI. The V segment lost 6 bases and the J segment 1 base; nucleotides outside the gene matches: 10. CDR3 nucleotides: TGTGCCAGCTCCCCTCCGGGACTAGCCACGTCCTACAATGAGCAGTTCTTC. Protein sequence: CASSPPGLATSYNEQFF.

The genes are TRBV6-5 and TRBJ1-2, with a weak D call TRBD1 (5 bases). The CDR3 runs 15 residues. With 0 bases removed from V and 4 bases from J, the gap between germline ends came to 12 bases. Germline CDR1 MNHEY, CDR2 SVGAGI. This CDR3 is CASSYSVDSLYGYTF. DNA of the CDR3: TGTGCCAGCAGTTACTCGGTCGACAGTCTCTATGGCTACACCTTC.

This clone was seen a handful of times. V is TRBV2 and J is TRBJ2-5, with D possibly TRBD2 on 6 matching bases. CDR3 size: 15 residues. V lost 0 bases to trimming and J lost 5 bases, with 13 bases between them. CDR1 and CDR2 from the germline V gene are SNHLY and FYNNEI. The chain's CDR3 is CASSEASLGRETQYF. The CDR3, as DNA: TGTGCCAGCAGTGAAGCAAGTCTGGGGAGGGAGACCCAGTACTTC.

CDR3 coding DNA: TGCGCCAGCAGCTTCGATAGAAACACCGGGGAGCTGTTTTTT. This gives the protein CASSFDRNTGELFF. The rearrangement uses TRBV5-1 and TRBJ2-2; D not certain. CDR1 is SGHRS and CDR2 is YFSETQ in the germline V gene. Trimming removed 2 bases from V and 2 bases from J, with 7 bases in between. The CDR3 is 14 residues long. The variable domain in full, completed from reference TRBV5-1 and TRBJ2-2, reads KAGVTQTPRYLIKTRGQQVTLSCSPISGHRSVSWYQQTPGQGLQFLFEYFSETQRNKGNFPGRFSGRQFSNSRSEMNVSTLELGDSALYLCASSFDRNTGELFFGEGSRLTVL.

The V and J genes are TRBV5-8 and TRBJ2-3, with D perhaps TRBD2 (5 bases). CDR3 size: 15 residues. Germline V lookup: CDR1 SGHTS, CDR2 YDEGEE. The V and J ends lost 4 bases and 2 bases respectively, with 14 bases between them. CDR3 in DNA: TGTGCCAGCAGCCTTAGCGTCTCTCTCACAGATACGCAGTATTTT. Protein sequence: CASSLSVSLTDTQYF.

This clone was counted a single time. This sequence joins TRBV7-8 and TRBJ2-7; D gene unclear. Trimming removed 3 bases at V and 4 bases at J, with 13 bases between. The CDR3 covers 14 residues. Per germline, CDR1 SGHVS and CDR2 FQNEAQ. In DNA form, the CDR3 reads TGTGCCAGCAGCTTTCAACACCCCGAATACGAGCAGTACTTC. As protein: CASSFQHPEYEQYF. The full variable domain, with the rest looked up from reference TRBV7-8 and TRBJ2-7, is GAGVSQSPRYKVAKRGQDVALRCDPISGHVSLFWYQQALGQGPEFLTYFQNEAQLDKSGLPSDRFFAERPEGSVSTLKIQRTQQEDSAVYLCASSFQHPEYEQYFGPGTRLTVT.

The chain couples TRBV3-1 (or the pseudogene TRBV3-2) to TRBJ1-5; D perhaps matches TRBD1 (5 bases). This CDR3 spans 15 amino acids. Trimming stripped 0 bases from V and 6 bases from J, with 12 bases between. Germline loops: CDR1 LGHDT, CDR2 YNNKEL (reference sequence). The DNA for the CDR3 is TGTGCCAGCAGCCAAGATGTCAGGGCAGGTCAGCCCCAGCATTTT. Translation: CASSQDVRAGQPQHF.

This sequence joins TRBV20-1 and TRBJ2-3, with 7 bases aligning to TRBD2. The germline V gene has CDR1 DFQATT and CDR2 SNEGSKA (reference sequence). J lost 5 bases, V lost 3 bases, and 8 bases had no gene match. CDR3 size: 14 residues. CDR3 region: CSASRAGALDTQYF. The CDR3 DNA reads as TGCAGTGCTAGTCGGGCGGGAGCCCTAGATACGCAGTATTTT.

This clone was seen only a few times. The J gene is TRBJ2-7, the V gene TRBV15; 13 nucleotides line up with TRBD2. Germline V lookup: CDR1 LNHNV, CDR2 YYDKDF (reference sequence). This CDR3 is built from 17 residues. The J segment lost 1 base and the V segment lost 0 bases, leaving 3 bases of the junction unmatched. CDR3 bases: TGTGCCACCAGCAGAGAACTAGCGGGGGGGAGGTCCTACGAGCAGTACTTC. It specifies CATSRELAGGRSYEQYF.

This rearrangement joins TRBV2 to TRBJ1-1; no firm D call. Trimming left V 2 bases short and J 8 bases short, with 6 bases between. Germline-derived CDR1 and CDR2 are SNHLY and FYNNEI. The CDR3 loop spans 11 amino acids. The CDR3 DNA sequence: TGTGCCAGCAGTGAATCTGTGGAAGCTTTCTTT. Protein: CASSESVEAFF.

This clone was observed once. The chain joins TRBV30 to TRBJ1-4, with 7 bases fitting TRBD1. Germline V gene lookup returns CDR1 GTSNPN and CDR2 SVGIG (reference sequence). The J segment lost 9 bases and the V segment lost 5 bases, leaving 9 bases of the junction unmatched. This CDR3 contains 13 residues. The CDR3 here is CAWGRQGSQKLFF. CDR3 in DNA: TGTGCCTGGGGTCGACAGGGAAGTCAAAAACTGTTTTTT.

V usage is TRBV7-2 and J usage is TRBJ2-7; 7 nucleotides match TRBD2. The germline gives CDR1 SGHTA, CDR2 FQGNSA. The CDR3 length is 15 residues. V was pared by 3 bases and J by 3 bases, with 8 bases of the junction left unmatched. CDR3 residues: CASSFLGGRFYEQYF. The CDR3 DNA is TGTGCCAGCAGCTTTCTAGGCGGGAGATTCTACGAGCAGTACTTC.

The chain recombines TRBV6-2 or TRBV6-3 with TRBJ2-1; D unclear. The germline V gene encodes CDR1 MNHEY and CDR2 SVGEGT. Trimming stripped 2 bases from V and 10 bases from J, with 9 bases between. This CDR3 has 12 residues. CDR3 sequence: CASSYPAREQFF. The CDR3 bases are TGTGCCAGCAGTTACCCAGCGCGGGAGCAGTTCTTC.

The chain combines TRBV12-3 or TRBV12-4 with TRBJ1-1, with D perhaps matching TRBD1 (6 bases). Trimming left V 7 bases short and J 1 base short, with 10 bases between. The CDR3 loop spans 13 amino acids. The CDR3 DNA reads TGTGCCAGCATCAGGGGTCGGAACACTGAAGCTTTCTTT. Protein product: CASIRGRNTEAFF.

The gene calls are TRBV11-2 and TRBJ1-4; TRBD1 matches at 10 bases. Trimming at V came to 1 base and at J to 2 bases, leaving 7 bases not matched to a gene. CDR3 length: 18 residues. Looked up from germline, CDR1 is SGHAT and CDR2 is FQNNGV. CDR3 loop: CASSLGGQGYRTNEKLFF. CDR3 in DNA: TGTGCCAGCAGCTTAGGGGGACAGGGGTATCGCACTAATGAAAAACTGTTTTTT.

This rearrangement joins TRBV20-1 to TRBJ1-1; tentatively, D is TRBD1 (5 bases). CDR3 length: 11 residues. V was shortened by 5 bases and J by 11 bases, with 15 bases between the two germline ends. From germline, CDR1 is DFQATT and CDR2 SNEGSKA (reference sequence). The CDR3 bases are TGCAGTGCTGTGACTCAGGGTCGGGCTTTCTTT. Protein sequence: CSAVTQGRAFF.